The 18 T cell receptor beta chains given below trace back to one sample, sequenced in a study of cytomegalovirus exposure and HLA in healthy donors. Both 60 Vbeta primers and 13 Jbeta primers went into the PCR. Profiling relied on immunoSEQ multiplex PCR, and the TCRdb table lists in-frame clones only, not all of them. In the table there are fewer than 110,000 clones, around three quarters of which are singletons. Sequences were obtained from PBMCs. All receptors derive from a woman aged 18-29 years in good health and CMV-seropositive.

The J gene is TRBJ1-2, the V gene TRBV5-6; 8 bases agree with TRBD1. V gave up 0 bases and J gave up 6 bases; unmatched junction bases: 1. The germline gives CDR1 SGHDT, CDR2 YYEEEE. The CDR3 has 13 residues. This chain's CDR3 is CASSLARGHGYTF. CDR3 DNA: TGTGCCAGCAGCTTGGCCAGGGGGCATGGCTACACCTTC.

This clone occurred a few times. The CDR3 loop reads CASSRDRGTYEQYF. CDR3 nucleotides: TGCGCCAGCAGCCGGGACAGGGGGACCTACGAGCAGTACTTC. The chain recombines TRBV5-1 with TRBJ2-7, with 11 bases fitting TRBD1. Trimming cost V 4 bases and J 2 bases; bases outside gene matches: 2. There are 14 residues in the CDR3. Germline V gene lookup returns CDR1 SGHRS and CDR2 YFSETQ.

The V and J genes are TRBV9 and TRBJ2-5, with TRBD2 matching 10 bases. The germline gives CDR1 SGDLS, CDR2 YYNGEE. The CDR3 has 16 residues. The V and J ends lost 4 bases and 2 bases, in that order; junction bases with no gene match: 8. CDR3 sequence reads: CASSPGLARGQETQYF. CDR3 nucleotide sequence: TGTGCCAGCAGCCCGGGACTAGCGAGAGGACAAGAGACCCAGTACTTC.

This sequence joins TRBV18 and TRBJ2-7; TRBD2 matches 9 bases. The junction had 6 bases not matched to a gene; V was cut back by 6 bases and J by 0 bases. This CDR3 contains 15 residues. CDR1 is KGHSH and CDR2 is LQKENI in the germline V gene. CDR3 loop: CASSLSGSYSYEQYF. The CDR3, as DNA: TGTGCCAGCTCGCTTAGCGGGAGTTACTCCTACGAGCAGTACTTC.

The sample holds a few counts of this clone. CDR3 sequence (DNA): TGTGCCAGCAGCTTCTCTCCCACAGGGGGCCCAGATACGCAGTATTTT. It translates to CASSFSPTGGPDTQYF. The rearrangement joins TRBV7-8 to TRBJ2-3; 9 bases are shared with TRBD1. Germline CDR1 is SGHVS and CDR2 is FQNEAQ. The CDR3 contains 16 residues. V was clipped by 3 bases and J by 4 bases; unmatched bases: 8.

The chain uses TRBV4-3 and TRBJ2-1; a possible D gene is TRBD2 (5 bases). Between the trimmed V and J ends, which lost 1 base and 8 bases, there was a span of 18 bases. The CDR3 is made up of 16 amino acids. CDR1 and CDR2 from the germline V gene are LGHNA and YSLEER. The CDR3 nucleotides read TGCGCCAGCAGCCAAGGGGTCGGCGGGCTTTGGGATGAGCAGTTCTTC. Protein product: CASSQGVGGLWDEQFF.

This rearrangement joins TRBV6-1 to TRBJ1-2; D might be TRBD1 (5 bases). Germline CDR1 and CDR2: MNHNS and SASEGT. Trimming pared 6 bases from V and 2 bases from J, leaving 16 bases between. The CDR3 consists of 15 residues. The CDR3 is CASRPTGLLNYGYTF. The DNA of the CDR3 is TGTGCCAGCAGGCCCACGGGACTCCTCAACTATGGCTACACCTTC.

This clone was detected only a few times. The chain's CDR3 is CATSSYPGQGFSEQYF. In nucleotides, the CDR3 is TGTGCCACCAGCAGTTATCCGGGACAGGGGTTCTCTGAGCAGTACTTC. This chain links TRBV15 with TRBJ2-7, with 10 bases matching TRBD1. The CDR3 sequence is 16 residues long. J gave up 7 bases and V 3 bases, and 12 bases lay outside the gene matches. Germline V gives CDR1 LNHNV, CDR2 YYDKDF (reference sequence).

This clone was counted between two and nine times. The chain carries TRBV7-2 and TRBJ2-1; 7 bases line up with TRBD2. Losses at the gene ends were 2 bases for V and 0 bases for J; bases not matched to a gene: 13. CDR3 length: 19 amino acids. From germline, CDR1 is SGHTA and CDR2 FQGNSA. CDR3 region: CASSLLTSQGGSSYNEQFF. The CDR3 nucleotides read TGTGCCAGCAGCTTACTAACATCGCAAGGCGGGAGCTCCTACAATGAGCAGTTCTTC. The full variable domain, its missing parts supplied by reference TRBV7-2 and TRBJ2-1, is GAGVSQSPSNKVTEKGKDVELRCDPISGHTALYWYRQSLGQGLEFLIYFQGNSAPDKSGLPSDRFSAERTGGSVSTLTIQRTQQEDSAVYLCASSLLTSQGGSSYNEQFFGPGTRLTVL.

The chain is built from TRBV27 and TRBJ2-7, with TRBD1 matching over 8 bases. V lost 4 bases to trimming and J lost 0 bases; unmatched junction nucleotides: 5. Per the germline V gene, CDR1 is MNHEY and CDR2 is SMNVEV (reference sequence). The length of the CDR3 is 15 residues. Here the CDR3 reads CASSSWGQASYEQYF. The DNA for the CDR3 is TGTGCCAGCAGTTCCTGGGGACAGGCCTCCTACGAGCAGTACTTC.

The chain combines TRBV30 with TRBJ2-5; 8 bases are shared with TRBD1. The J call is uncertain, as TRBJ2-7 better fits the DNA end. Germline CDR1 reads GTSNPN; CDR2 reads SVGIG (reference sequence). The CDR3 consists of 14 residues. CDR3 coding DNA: TGTGCCTGGAGTGCCGGGACAGGCTCCTACGAGCAGTACTTC. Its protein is CAWSAGTGSYEQYF.

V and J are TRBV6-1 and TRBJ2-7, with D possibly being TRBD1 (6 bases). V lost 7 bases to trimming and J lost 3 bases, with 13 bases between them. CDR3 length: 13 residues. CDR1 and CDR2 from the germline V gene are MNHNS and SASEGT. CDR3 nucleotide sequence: TGTGCCAGCAAACCCGGGACACACTACGAGCAGTACTTC. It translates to CASKPGTHYEQYF.

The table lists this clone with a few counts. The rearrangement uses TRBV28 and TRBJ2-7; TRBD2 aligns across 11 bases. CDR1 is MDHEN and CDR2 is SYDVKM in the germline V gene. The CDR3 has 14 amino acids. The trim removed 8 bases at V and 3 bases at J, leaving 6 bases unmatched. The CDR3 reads CASHIAGGIYEQYF. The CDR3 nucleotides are TGTGCCAGCCACATAGCGGGAGGGATCTACGAGCAGTACTTC.

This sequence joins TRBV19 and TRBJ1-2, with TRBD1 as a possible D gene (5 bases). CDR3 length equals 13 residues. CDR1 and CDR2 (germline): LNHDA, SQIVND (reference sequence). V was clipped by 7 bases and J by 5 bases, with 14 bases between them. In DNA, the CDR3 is TGTGCCAGTATTCGCTCAGGGTCGTATGGCTACACCTTC. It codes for CASIRSGSYGYTF.

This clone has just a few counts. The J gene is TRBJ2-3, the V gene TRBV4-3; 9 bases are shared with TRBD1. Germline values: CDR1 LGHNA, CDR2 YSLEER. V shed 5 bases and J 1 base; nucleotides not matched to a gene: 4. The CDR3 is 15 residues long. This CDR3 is CASSFRTGGTDTQYF. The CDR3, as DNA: TGCGCCAGCAGCTTTCGGACAGGGGGCACAGATACGCAGTATTTT.

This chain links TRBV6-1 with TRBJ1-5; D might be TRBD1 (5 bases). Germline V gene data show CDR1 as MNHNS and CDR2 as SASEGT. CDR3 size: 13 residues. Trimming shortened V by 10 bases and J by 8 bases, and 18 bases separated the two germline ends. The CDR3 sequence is CAIGRGPREPQHF. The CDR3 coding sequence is TGTGCCATCGGGCGGGGCCCACGGGAGCCCCAGCATTTT.

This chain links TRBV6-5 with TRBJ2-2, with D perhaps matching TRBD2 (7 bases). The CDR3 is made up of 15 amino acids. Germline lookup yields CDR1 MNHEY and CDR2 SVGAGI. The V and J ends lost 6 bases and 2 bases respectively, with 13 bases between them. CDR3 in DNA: TGTGCCAGCAGGGGGAGGGGGGTAAACACCGGGGAGCTGTTTTTT. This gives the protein CASRGRGVNTGELFF.

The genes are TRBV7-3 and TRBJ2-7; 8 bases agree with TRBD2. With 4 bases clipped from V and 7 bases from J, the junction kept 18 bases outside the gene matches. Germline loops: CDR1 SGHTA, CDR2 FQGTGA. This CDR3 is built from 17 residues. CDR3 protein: CASSSLGRGAKVSEQYF. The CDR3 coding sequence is TGTGCCAGCAGCTCTCTTGGGCGGGGGGCTAAGGTTTCAGAGCAGTACTTC.